The rows below give T cell receptor beta chains drawn from one sample of a study of blood T cell repertoires in COVID-19. Method: immunoSEQ multiplex PCR; TCRdb's copy keeps in-frame clones and lacks some. This table has about 280,000 clones, approximately 78% appearing once. The material sequenced was PBMCs or T cells enriched from blood (not recorded which). Every receptor here comes from a man aged 35-49 years who had been exposed to COVID-19. The CDR3 runs from the conserved cysteine through the conserved F or W. D genes are given only for firm matches. Clone size, where shown, is once, few, many, or a class for clones that have expanded.

CDR3 length: 16
D gene: .
clone size: once
J gene: TRBJ2-1
V gene: TRBV10-2
CDR3 DNA: TGCGCCAGCAGTGGTCAGGGGCCTAGCTCCTACAATGAGCAGTTCTTC
CDR3 protein: CASSGQGPSSYNEQFF

CDR3 length: 15
D gene: TRBD1
clone size: .
J gene: TRBJ1-3
V gene: TRBV7-9
CDR3 DNA: TGTGCCAGCACCCCCATGGAGGGGGCGGGAAACACCATATATTTT
CDR3 protein: CASTPMEGAGNTIYF

CDR3 length: 14
D gene: .
clone size: once
J gene: TRBJ2-3
V gene: TRBV5-1
CDR3 DNA: TGCGCCAGCAGCCCGGTTGATCCCACCGATACGCAGTATTTT
CDR3 protein: CASSPVDPTDTQYF

CDR3 length: 15
D gene: .
clone size: .
J gene: TRBJ1-6
V gene: TRBV7-8
CDR3 DNA: TGTGCCAGCAGCTTATCTGTGACTTATAATTCACCCCTCCACTTT
CDR3 protein: CASSLSVTYNSPLHF

CDR3 length: 15
D gene: TRBD1
clone size: .
J gene: TRBJ1-6
V gene: TRBV9
CDR3 DNA: TGTGCCAGCAGCTCCCTCGGACAGGGGAATTCACCCCTCCACTTT
CDR3 protein: CASSSLGQGNSPLHF

CDR3 length: 11
D gene: .
clone size: .
J gene: TRBJ2-1
V gene: TRBV14
CDR3 DNA: TGTGCCAGCAGCGACTTCAATGAGCAGTTCTTC
CDR3 protein: CASSDFNEQFF

CDR3 length: 17
D gene: TRBD1
clone size: .
J gene: TRBJ1-1
V gene: TRBV5-4
CDR3 DNA: TGTGCCAGCAGCTTGGCCGGACAGGGGCTGGCGAACACTGAAGCTTTCTTT
CDR3 protein: CASSLAGQGLANTEAFF

CDR3 length: 14
D gene: .
clone size: few
J gene: TRBJ1-4
V gene: TRBV7-9
CDR3 DNA: TGTGCCAGACCCCTCGGGGGGATCGGGGAAAAACTGTTTTTT
CDR3 protein: CARPLGGIGEKLFF

CDR3 length: 15
D gene: TRBD2
clone size: .
J gene: TRBJ2-3
V gene: TRBV18
CDR3 DNA: TGTGCCAGCTCATCAACTAGCGGGAGCTCAGATACGCAGTATTTT
CDR3 protein: CASSSTSGSSDTQYF

CDR3 length: 13
D gene: .
clone size: .
J gene: TRBJ2-7
V gene: TRBV6-5
CDR3 DNA: TGTGCCAGCAGTTACAGCGTATCCTACGAGCAGTACTTC
CDR3 protein: CASSYSVSYEQYF

CDR3 length: 13
D gene: .
clone size: .
J gene: TRBJ1-2
V gene: TRBV25-1
CDR3 DNA: TGTGCCAGCACGGCCGCGACAGGTCGGGGCTACACCTTC
CDR3 protein: CASTAATGRGYTF

CDR3 length: 15
D gene: .
clone size: .
J gene: TRBJ2-5
V gene: TRBV14
CDR3 DNA: TGTGCCAGCAGCCAAGACAGGGTATGGGGAGAGACCCAGTACTTC
CDR3 protein: CASSQDRVWGETQYF

CDR3 length: 16
D gene: .
clone size: .
J gene: TRBJ2-2
V gene: TRBV5-8
CDR3 DNA: TGTGCCTCCTTCCCATGGGGCGGCGCGAACACCGGGGAGCTGTTTTTT
CDR3 protein: CASFPWGGANTGELFF

CDR3 length: 17
D gene: TRBD1
clone size: once
J gene: TRBJ1-1
V gene: TRBV2
CDR3 DNA: TGTGCCAGCATTTTCCAGGGGGCGAACCGCGTGAACACTGAAGCTTTCTTT
CDR3 protein: CASIFQGANRVNTEAFF

CDR3 length: 13
D gene: .
clone size: .
J gene: TRBJ2-3
V gene: TRBV6-6
CDR3 DNA: TGTGCCAGTAATTCGGATGGGGACTATACGCAGTATTTT
CDR3 protein: CASNSDGDYTQYF

CDR3 length: 15
D gene: .
clone size: once
J gene: TRBJ1-6
V gene: TRBV10-3
CDR3 DNA: TGTGCCATCAGTGAGTCAGGGGGGGCTGGTTCACCCCTCCACTTT
CDR3 protein: CAISESGGAGSPLHF

CDR3 length: 15
D gene: TRBD1
clone size: .
J gene: TRBJ2-1
V gene: TRBV18
CDR3 DNA: TGTGCCAGCTCACCAGGACAGGGGTCCTACAATGAGCAGTTCTTC
CDR3 protein: CASSPGQGSYNEQFF

CDR3 length: 14
D gene: TRBD1
clone size: .
J gene: TRBJ1-2
V gene: TRBV7-9
CDR3 DNA: TGTGCCAGCAGCTTAGGAGGACAGGGCCACGGCTACACCTTC
CDR3 protein: CASSLGGQGHGYTF

CDR3 length: 15
D gene: .
clone size: once
J gene: TRBJ2-2
V gene: TRBV5-4
CDR3 DNA: TGTGCCAGCCAGCCCACAGCCGCGAACACCGGGGAGCTGTTTTTT
CDR3 protein: CASQPTAANTGELFF

CDR3 length: 13
D gene: .
clone size: .
J gene: TRBJ1-6
V gene: TRBV12-3/TRBV12-4
CDR3 DNA: TGTGCCAGCAGTGCTACTCCTGATTCACCCCTCCACTTT
CDR3 protein: CASSATPDSPLHF

CDR3 length: 14
D gene: .
clone size: .
J gene: TRBJ1-1
V gene: TRBV27
CDR3 DNA: TGTGCCAGCAGTTTATTTTTGGGGGGGACTGAAGCTTTCTTT
CDR3 protein: CASSLFLGGTEAFF

CDR3 length: 14
D gene: TRBD2
clone size: .
J gene: TRBJ2-1
V gene: TRBV19
CDR3 DNA: TGTGCCAGTAAGATCACTAGCGGGATCGGCGAGCAGTTCTTC
CDR3 protein: CASKITSGIGEQFF

CDR3 length: 13
D gene: .
clone size: .
J gene: TRBJ1-5
V gene: TRBV7-8
CDR3 DNA: TGTGCCAGCAGCTTCCGAGGCAATCAGCCCCAGCATTTT
CDR3 protein: CASSFRGNQPQHF

CDR3 length: 15
D gene: TRBD2
clone size: .
J gene: TRBJ2-1
V gene: TRBV12-5
CDR3 DNA: TGTGCTAGTGGTTCGGGGACTAGCCCCTGGAATGAGCAGTTCTTC
CDR3 protein: CASGSGTSPWNEQFF

CDR3 length: 13
D gene: .
clone size: .
J gene: TRBJ2-2
V gene: TRBV2
CDR3 DNA: TGTGCCAGCGGGCAGGAACTCACCGGGGAGCTGTTTTTT
CDR3 protein: CASGQELTGELFF

CDR3 length: 13
D gene: .
clone size: few
J gene: TRBJ1-2
V gene: TRBV12-3/TRBV12-4
CDR3 DNA: TGTGCCAGCAGTTTAGCACAGTTCTATGGCTACACCTTC
CDR3 protein: CASSLAQFYGYTF

CDR3 length: 16
D gene: TRBD2
clone size: .
J gene: TRBJ2-2
V gene: TRBV12-5
CDR3 DNA: TGTGCTAGTGGTTTGGTACTGGTAGCGGGAGCCGGGGAGCTGTTTTTT
CDR3 protein: CASGLVLVAGAGELFF

CDR3 length: 16
D gene: TRBD2
clone size: .
J gene: TRBJ2-1
V gene: TRBV2
CDR3 DNA: TGTGCCAGCCCCGCCCGGACTAGCGGGGCCTACAATGAGCAGTTCTTC
CDR3 protein: CASPARTSGAYNEQFF

CDR3 length: 16
D gene: .
clone size: .
J gene: TRBJ1-4
V gene: TRBV28
CDR3 DNA: TGTGCCAGCAGTCCTCTTACGGGGTCTACCAATGAAAAACTGTTTTTT
CDR3 protein: CASSPLTGSTNEKLFF

CDR3 length: 14
D gene: .
clone size: .
J gene: TRBJ1-1
V gene: TRBV5-1
CDR3 DNA: TGCGCCAGCAGCTTGCCGGGGGGATCCGCTGAAGCTTTCTTT
CDR3 protein: CASSLPGGSAEAFF

CDR3 length: 16
D gene: .
clone size: .
J gene: TRBJ1-4
V gene: TRBV4-1
CDR3 DNA: TGCGCCAGCAGCCAAACATACAGGGCATGGCGTGAAAAACTGTTTTTT
CDR3 protein: CASSQTYRAWREKLFF

CDR3 length: 16
D gene: .
clone size: .
J gene: TRBJ2-1
V gene: TRBV7-9
CDR3 DNA: TGTGCCAGCAGCCGATACACAGGACCCGGGGGCAATGAGCAGTTCTTC
CDR3 protein: CASSRYTGPGGNEQFF

CDR3 length: 15
D gene: .
clone size: .
J gene: TRBJ2-7
V gene: TRBV3-1/TRBV3-2
CDR3 DNA: TGTGCCAGCAGTCCAACACTAACTAGCTCCTACGAGCAGTACTTC
CDR3 protein: CASSPTLTSSYEQYF

CDR3 length: 14
D gene: .
clone size: .
J gene: TRBJ1-3
V gene: TRBV5-1
CDR3 DNA: TGCGCCAGTAGCATCAGGGCATCAGGAAACACCATATATTTT
CDR3 protein: CASSIRASGNTIYF

CDR3 length: 12
D gene: .
clone size: few
J gene: TRBJ2-7
V gene: TRBV25-1
CDR3 DNA: TGTGCCAGCAGTGAACAAACTGGTGGGCAGTACTTC
CDR3 protein: CASSEQTGGQYF

CDR3 length: 14
D gene: .
clone size: .
J gene: TRBJ2-2
V gene: TRBV18
CDR3 DNA: TGTGCCAGCTCACCCCCAGGGAACACCGGGGAGCTGTTTTTT
CDR3 protein: CASSPPGNTGELFF

CDR3 length: 15
D gene: TRBD1
clone size: .
J gene: TRBJ1-4
V gene: TRBV14
CDR3 DNA: TGTGCCAGCAGCCACCTCGGACAGGGGAATGAAAAACTGTTTTTT
CDR3 protein: CASSHLGQGNEKLFF

CDR3 length: 17
D gene: TRBD2
clone size: .
J gene: TRBJ2-5
V gene: TRBV5-1
CDR3 DNA: TGCGCCAGCAGCTTGACGGGGACTAGCGGGGTTCAAGAGACCCAGTACTTC
CDR3 protein: CASSLTGTSGVQETQYF

CDR3 length: 15
D gene: TRBD2
clone size: .
J gene: TRBJ2-1
V gene: TRBV11-2
CDR3 DNA: TGTGCCAGCAGCCCTAGGCGGGAGGGCTCCAATGAGCAGTTCTTC
CDR3 protein: CASSPRREGSNEQFF